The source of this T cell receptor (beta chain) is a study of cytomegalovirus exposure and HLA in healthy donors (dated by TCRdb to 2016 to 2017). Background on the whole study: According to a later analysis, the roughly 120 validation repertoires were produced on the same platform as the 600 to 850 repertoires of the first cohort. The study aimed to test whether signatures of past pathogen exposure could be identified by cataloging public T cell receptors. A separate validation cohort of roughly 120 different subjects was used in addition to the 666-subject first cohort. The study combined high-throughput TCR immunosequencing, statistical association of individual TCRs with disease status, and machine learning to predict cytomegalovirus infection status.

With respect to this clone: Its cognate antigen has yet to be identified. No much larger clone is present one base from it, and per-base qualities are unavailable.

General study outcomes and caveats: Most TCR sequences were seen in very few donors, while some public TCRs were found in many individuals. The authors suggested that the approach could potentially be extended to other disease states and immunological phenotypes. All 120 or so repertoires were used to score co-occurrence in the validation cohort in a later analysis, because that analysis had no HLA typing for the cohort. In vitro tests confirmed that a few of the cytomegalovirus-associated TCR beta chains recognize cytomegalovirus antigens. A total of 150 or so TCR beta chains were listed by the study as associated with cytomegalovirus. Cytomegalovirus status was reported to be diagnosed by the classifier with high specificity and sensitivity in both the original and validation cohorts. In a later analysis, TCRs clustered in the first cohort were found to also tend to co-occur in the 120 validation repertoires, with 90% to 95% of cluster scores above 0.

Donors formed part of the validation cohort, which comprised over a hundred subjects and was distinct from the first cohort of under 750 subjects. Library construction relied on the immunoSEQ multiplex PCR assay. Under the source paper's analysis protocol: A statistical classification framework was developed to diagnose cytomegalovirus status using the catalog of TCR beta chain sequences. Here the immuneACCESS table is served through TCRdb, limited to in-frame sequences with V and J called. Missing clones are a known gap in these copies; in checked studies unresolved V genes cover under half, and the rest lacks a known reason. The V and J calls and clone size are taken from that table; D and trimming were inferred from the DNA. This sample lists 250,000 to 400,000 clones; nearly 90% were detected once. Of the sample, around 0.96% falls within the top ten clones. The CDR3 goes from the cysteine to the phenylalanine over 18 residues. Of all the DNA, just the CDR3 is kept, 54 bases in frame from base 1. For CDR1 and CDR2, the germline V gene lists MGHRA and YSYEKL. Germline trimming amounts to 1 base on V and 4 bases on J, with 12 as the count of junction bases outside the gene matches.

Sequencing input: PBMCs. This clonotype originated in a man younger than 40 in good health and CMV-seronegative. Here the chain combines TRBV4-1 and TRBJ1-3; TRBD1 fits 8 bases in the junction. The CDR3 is CASSQVGQGSTGGNTIYF. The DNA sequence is TGCGCCAGCAGCCAAGTTGGACAGGGTTCCACAGGGGGAAACACCATATATTTT.